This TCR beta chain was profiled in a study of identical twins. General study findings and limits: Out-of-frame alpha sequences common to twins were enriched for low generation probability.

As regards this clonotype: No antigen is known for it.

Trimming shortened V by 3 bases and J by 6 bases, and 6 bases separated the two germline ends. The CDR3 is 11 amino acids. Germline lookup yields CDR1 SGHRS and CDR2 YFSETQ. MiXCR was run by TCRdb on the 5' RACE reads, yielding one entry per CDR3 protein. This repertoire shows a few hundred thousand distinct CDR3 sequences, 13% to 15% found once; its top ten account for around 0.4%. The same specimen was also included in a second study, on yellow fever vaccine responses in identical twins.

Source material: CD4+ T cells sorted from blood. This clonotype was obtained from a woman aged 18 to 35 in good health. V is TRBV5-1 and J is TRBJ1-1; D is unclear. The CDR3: CASSSSAEAFF. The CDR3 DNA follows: TGCGCCAGCAGCTCATCCGCTGAAGCTTTCTTT.